This T cell receptor (beta chain) was found in a study of T cell responses to AZD1222 COVID-19 vaccine. The CDR3 runs 13 residues. Deletions cut 0 bases from V and 0 bases from J, with 2 bases between. CDR1 and CDR2 from the germline V gene are LNHDA and SQIVND (reference sequence). Findings and limits, study-wide: There were mostly white British donors and more females than males, and clonal diversity was possibly underestimated. Repertoire collection took place solely once the T cell response had peaked. Targeting of unmutated variant regions was reportedly seen in nearly half of spike-specific TCRs.

With respect to this clone: Its antigen is still unknown.

Sequenced by immunoSEQ multiplex PCR; TCRdb stores in-frame clones only, minus some. There are fewer than 120,000 clones in the sample; 94% occur only once, and 2.5% to 3% lies in the top ten. The origin of this receptor is an adult who received the AZD1222 COVID-19 vaccine. The rearrangement links TRBV19 to TRBJ1-1; D not certain. The sequenced sample was peripheral blood, obtained 28 days after the second AZD1222 dose. The CDR3 sequence: CASSIEVNTEAFF. CDR3 nucleotide sequence: TGTGCCAGTAGTATAGAAGTGAACACTGAAGCTTTCTTT.